This TCR beta chain is from a study of blood T cells in healthy people across ages. Study conclusions and caveats: Long-lived donors had more naive CD4+ cells and higher diversity than aged donors.

Comment on this clonotype: Its target is unknown.

The CDR3 has 15 amino acids. A second PCR of roughly 6 to 12 cycles used a sample-barcoded 5' primer and a J-beta primer mix. TCRdb reanalysed the 5' RACE reads using MiXCR and keeps one entry per CDR3 protein. This table holds 700,000 to 900,000 distinct CDR3 sequences, less than 70% found once. The V gene is TRBV21-1, the J gene TRBJ2-3. TRBV21-1 is reported as a pseudogene. The TCR comes from a man older than 75 in good health. The sample consisted of blood. The CDR3 reads CASSKDPAMGRDAYF. The CDR3 DNA is TGTGCCAGCAGCAAAGATCCAGCAATGGGGAGAGACGCGTATTTT.